What follows are 26 T cell receptor beta chains derived from one specimen sequenced in a study of spatial heterogeneity in lung cancer. Indicated time point: blood at routine non-recurrence follow-up after resection. TCRdb reprocessed the 5' RACE reads via MiXCR and lists one record per CDR3 protein. In the table there are about 36,000 distinct CDR3 sequences, around 6.9% of which are singletons. The source was PBMCs, collected at follow-up. The source is a male donor with early-stage non-small cell lung cancer.

This clonotype appeared many times. The rearrangement uses TRBV20-1 and TRBJ2-3; D not resolved. Germline V gene data show CDR1 as DFQATT and CDR2 as SNEGSKA (reference sequence). The CDR3 loop spans 12 amino acids. Trimming took 4 bases from V and 5 from J, leaving 10 bases between them. CDR3 sequence reads: CSATLGRDTQYF. CDR3 coding DNA: TGCAGTGCTACCCTCGGGCGAGATACGCAGTATTTT.

By proportion, this clonotype is medium-sized. The chain uses TRBV7-2 and TRBJ1-1; D is possibly TRBD1 (6 bases). This CDR3 comprises 15 residues. V lost 0 bases and J 6 bases, leaving 14 bases between the germline ends. CDR1 is SGHTA and CDR2 is FQGNSA in the germline V gene. This chain's CDR3 is CASSLAWAGAAEAFF. CDR3 DNA: TGTGCCAGCAGCTTAGCGTGGGCAGGGGCAGCTGAAGCTTTCTTT.

This clonotype came up many times. V usage is TRBV11-2 and J usage is TRBJ2-1, with 9 bases identical to TRBD1. The V gene end was trimmed by 2 bases and the J gene end by 4 bases; junction bases not matched to a gene: 6. In germline, CDR1 is SGHAT, CDR2 FQNNGV. The CDR3 contains 16 residues. The CDR3 sequence: CASSLFSTGGYNEQFF. The CDR3 region has the DNA TGTGCCAGCAGCTTATTTTCGACAGGGGGTTACAATGAGCAGTTCTTC.

This chain uses TRBV7-2 with TRBJ2-1, with D possibly being TRBD2 (5 bases). This CDR3 spans 12 amino acids. The ends were cut back, 3 bases at V and 8 bases at J, with 8 bases in the middle. Germline assignment: CDR1 SGHTA and CDR2 FQGNSA. The CDR3 is CASSFLEDEQFF. The CDR3 region has the DNA TGTGCCAGCAGCTTCCTGGAGGATGAGCAGTTCTTC.

This clonotype was counted many times. The V and J genes are TRBV20-1 and TRBJ2-5; TRBD2 agrees at 10 bases. V gave up 0 bases and J gave up 5 bases; unmatched junction bases: 12. There are 17 residues in the CDR3. Germline CDR1 DFQATT, CDR2 SNEGSKA (reference sequence). CDR3 nucleotides: TGCAGTGCTAGAGATGCCCTACTAGCGGGGCGAACGGAGACCCAGTACTTC. Encoded protein: CSARDALLAGRTETQYF.

This clonotype showed up just a few times. The chain carries TRBV6-5 and TRBJ1-3; possible D gene TRBD1, 6 bases. Germline V gene sequence: CDR1 MNHEY, CDR2 SVGAGI. V lost 4 bases and J 7 bases, leaving 14 bases between the germline ends. CDR3 size: 14 residues. The CDR3 is CASSFRDMGNTIYF. CDR3 DNA sequence: TGTGCCAGCAGTTTCCGGGACATGGGGAACACCATATATTTT.

This clonotype was seen repeatedly, ten times or more. This rearrangement joins TRBV6-5 to TRBJ1-1, with D tentatively TRBD1 (5 bases). Germline V gene sequence: CDR1 MNHEY, CDR2 SVGAGI. The length of the CDR3 is 14 residues. Deletions cut 2 bases from V and 6 bases from J, with 13 bases between. This chain's CDR3 is CASSYRGQGAEAFF. In nucleotides, the CDR3 is TGTGCCAGCAGTTACAGGGGTCAAGGCGCTGAAGCTTTCTTT.

In regard to this clonotype: This could be a read error, since a much larger clone is one nucleotide away. J is TRBJ2-2 and V is TRBV9; the D call may be TRBD1 or TRBD2 (5 bases each). This CDR3 has 15 amino acids. In germline, CDR1 is SGDLS, CDR2 YYNGEE. The CDR3 region is CTSSAGTPGTGELFF. For the CDR3, the DNA is TGTACCAGCAGCGCCGGGACCCCGGGGACCGGGGAGCTGTTTTTT.

This clonotype was counted ten times or more. The CDR3 sequence is CASSDSLGAFF. The CDR3 nucleotides are TGTGCCAGCAGTGATTCCTTGGGAGCTTTCTTT. The chain is built from TRBV6-1 and TRBJ1-1; no firm D call. The germline CDR1 and CDR2 sequences are MNHNS and SASEGT. Trimming took 3 bases from V and 10 from J, leaving 9 bases between them. The length of the CDR3 is 11 residues.

In its sample, this clonotype was seen many times. The chain uses TRBV29-1 and TRBJ2-5, with 7 bases fitting TRBD1. The CDR3 is 12 residues long. Trimming removed 3 bases from V and 2 bases from J; junction bases left unmatched: 0. CDR1 and CDR2 (germline): SQVTM, ANQGSEA. The CDR3, as DNA: TGCAGCGTTGAGACAGGGCAAGAGACCCAGTACTTC. It yields the protein CSVETGQETQYF.

Many counts were recorded for this clonotype. The chain recombines TRBV19 with TRBJ2-3, with TRBD2 as a possible D gene (5 bases). V was pared by 6 bases and J by 5 bases, with 9 bases between. The CDR3 is made up of 12 amino acids. Germline CDR1 and CDR2: LNHDA and SQIVND (reference sequence). CDR3 bases: TGTGCCAGTAGACATAGCGAAGATACGCAGTATTTT. Translated, it gives CASRHSEDTQYF.

This clonotype was counted ten times or more. The chain is built from TRBV6-2 or TRBV6-3 and TRBJ1-1, with TRBD1 matching 9 bases. V was pared by 4 bases and J by 4 bases, with 10 bases of the junction left unmatched. The CDR3 covers 16 residues. The germline gives CDR1 MNHEY, CDR2 SVGEGT. CDR3 coding DNA: TGTGCCAGCAGTTCCCCCCCGGGACAGGGATTCACTGAAGCTTTCTTT. Translated, it gives CASSSPPGQGFTEAFF.

This clonotype was recorded many times. The V call is TRBV7-9, the J call TRBJ2-2; D is perhaps TRBD2 (5 bases). Germline-derived CDR1 and CDR2 are SEHNR and FQNEAQ (reference sequence). The CDR3 consists of 15 residues. V lost 2 bases, J lost 5 bases, and 12 bases lay in between. The CDR3 region has the DNA TGTGCCAGCAGCTTAAACACCCCGGGGACCGGGGAGCTGTTTTTT. Translating gives CASSLNTPGTGELFF.

This clonotype was picked up many times. V usage is TRBV29-1 and J usage is TRBJ2-5, with a tentative D call TRBD2 (5 bases). The CDR3 runs 11 residues. Per germline, CDR1 SQVTM and CDR2 ANQGSEA. V was shortened by 6 bases and J by 7 bases, with 12 bases between the two germline ends. Here the CDR3 DNA reads TGCAGCGTCCTCTTAGGAGGGACCCAGTACTTC. Translating it yields CSVLLGGTQYF.

Judged by abundance, this clonotype is medium-sized (0.01 to 0.1%). The genes are TRBV7-9 and TRBJ2-7; D is undetermined. V was trimmed by 1 base and J by 2 bases, leaving 3 bases between them. This CDR3 has 12 residues. Germline-derived CDR1 and CDR2 are SEHNR and FQNEAQ (reference sequence). The CDR3 DNA reads as TGTGCCAGCAGCTTAGGGGCCTACGAGCAGTACTTC. The encoded protein is CASSLGAYEQYF.

This clonotype was seen ten or more times. This chain links TRBV7-2 with TRBJ2-7, with D uncertain. The CDR3 spans 13 residues. Trimming removed 1 base from V and 3 bases from J, with 7 bases in between. CDR1 and CDR2 from the germline V gene are SGHTA and FQGNSA. The CDR3 is CASSLGHFYEQYF. CDR3 coding DNA: TGTGCCAGCAGCTTAGGGCACTTCTACGAGCAGTACTTC.

This clonotype was picked up many times. The V call is TRBV2, the J call TRBJ2-1; D call uncertain. CDR1 is SNHLY, CDR2 FYNNEI, per germline. Trimming removed 8 bases at V and 0 bases at J, with 11 bases between. The CDR3 runs 14 residues. CDR3 DNA sequence: TGTGCCAGCCTTAGGGCCACCTCCTACAATGAGCAGTTCTTC. It is translated as CASLRATSYNEQFF.

At least ten counts were recorded for this clonotype. This chain links TRBV12-3 or TRBV12-4 with TRBJ2-1; 8 bases are shared with TRBD2. Losses at the gene ends were 6 bases for V and 6 bases for J; bases not matched to a gene: 10. The CDR3 is 15 amino acids. The CDR3 protein is CASSPGGGFANEQFF. The CDR3 nucleotides are TGTGCCAGCAGCCCGGGAGGGGGGTTTGCCAATGAGCAGTTCTTC.

This clonotype was seen repeatedly, ten times or more. The chain uses TRBV14 and TRBJ2-7, with 7 bases fitting TRBD1. V was pared by 0 bases and J by 1 base, with 6 bases of the junction left unmatched. The CDR3 spans 16 residues. The germline V gene encodes CDR1 SGHDN and CDR2 FVKESK. The CDR3 spells CASSQEGQTISYEQYF. The DNA of the CDR3 is TGTGCCAGCAGCCAAGAGGGACAGACTATTTCCTACGAGCAGTACTTC.

Ten or more counts support this clonotype. The chain links TRBV2 to TRBJ2-7; 8 bases align to TRBD1. With V trimmed by 7 bases and J by 3 bases, 17 bases remained unmatched. The CDR3 is made up of 17 amino acids. The V gene's germline CDR1 is SNHLY and CDR2 FYNNEI. The CDR3 here is CASTDYSSGTGLYEQYF. CDR3 DNA sequence: TGTGCCAGCACCGACTATTCCTCCGGGACAGGACTCTACGAGCAGTACTTC. Using reference TRBV2 and TRBJ2-7 for the parts outside the CDR3, the full variable domain is EPEVTQTPSHQVTQMGQEVILRCVPISNHLYFYWYRQILGQKVEFLVSFYNNEISEKSEIFDDQFSVERPDGSNFTLKIRSTKLEDSAMYFCASTDYSSGTGLYEQYFGPGTRLTVT.

This clonotype showed up many times. The junction shows a germline mismatch at one end, possibly a read error. The V and J genes are TRBV7-7 and TRBJ2-2; tentative D call: TRBD2 (5 bases). The CDR3 runs 15 residues. The germline CDR1 and CDR2 sequences are SSHAT and FNYEAQ (reference sequence). In DNA, the CDR3 is TGTGCTAGCAGCTTAGCATTGACTACCCTGGGGGAGCTGTTTTTT. This translates into CASSLALTTLGELFF. Combining the CDR3 with reference TRBV7-7 and TRBJ2-2 gives the whole variable domain GAGVSQSPRYKVTKRGQDVTLRCDPISSHATLYWYQQALGQGPEFLTYFNYEAQPDKSGLPSDRFSAERPEGSISTLTIQRTEQRDSAMYRCASSLALTTLGELFFGEGSRLTVL.

This clonotype appeared many times. The chain uses TRBV29-1 and TRBJ1-2; no clear D gene. CDR3 length: 15 residues. Trimming took off 8 bases at V and 0 bases at J, with 19 bases between the two ends. CDR1 and CDR2 (germline): SQVTM, ANQGSEA. DNA for the CDR3: TGCAGCTCTCAAGGGAGTCTAACCACTAACTATGGCTACACCTTC. Its protein is CSSQGSLTTNYGYTF.

The table lists this clonotype with many counts. This chain uses TRBV7-9 with TRBJ2-1; D remains unclear. Germline V gene data show CDR1 as SEHNR and CDR2 as FQNEAQ (reference sequence). Between the trimmed V and J ends, which lost 5 bases and 0 bases, there was a span of 11 bases. CDR3 length equals 15 residues. CDR3: CASSKRLDSYNEQFF. The CDR3, as DNA: TGTGCCAGCAGCAAGAGACTGGACTCCTACAATGAGCAGTTCTTC.

This clonotype was counted ten times or more. The J gene is TRBJ2-2, the V gene TRBV25-1, with 16 bases that match TRBD2. The germline V gene encodes CDR1 MGHDK and CDR2 SYGVNS. This CDR3 spans 16 amino acids. The DNA for the CDR3 is TGTCCTACTGGGACTAGCGGGGGGGCCTGGTTCGGGGAGCTGTTTTTT. It is translated as CPTGTSGGAWFGELFF.

This clonotype has a count of ten or more. This rearrangement joins TRBV6-5 to TRBJ1-5; D uncertain. The CDR3 covers 15 residues. V dropped 7 bases and J dropped 0 bases, with 13 bases sitting between them. Germline CDR1 is MNHEY and CDR2 is SVGAGI. CDR3 sequence: CASTPVMGSNQPQHF. As DNA, the CDR3 is TGTGCCAGCACCCCGGTGATGGGTAGCAATCAGCCCCAGCATTTT.

The V and J genes are TRBV13 and TRBJ2-6; D is ambiguous. Germline CDR1 is PRHDT and CDR2 is FYEKMQ (reference sequence). Trimming left V 4 bases short and J 5 bases short, with 6 bases between. The CDR3 loop spans 13 amino acids. The chain's CDR3 is CASSSRRANVLTF. CDR3 nucleotide sequence: TGTGCCAGCAGCTCTCGGAGGGCCAACGTCCTGACTTTC. Full variable domain (rest looked up from reference TRBV13 and TRBJ2-6): AAGVIQSPRHLIKEKRETATLKCYPIPRHDTVYWYQQGPGQDPQFLISFYEKMQSDKGSIPDRFSAQQFSDYHSELNMSSLELGDSALYFCASSSRRANVLTFGAGSRLTVL.